This passage covers 5 T cell receptor beta chains from one sample sequenced in a study of CD8 T cells in Susac syndrome. RNA totalling about 0.45 to 1 ug underwent reverse transcription with random hexamers. Using its own MiXCR run on the immunoSEQ multiplex PCR reads, TCRdb lists one record per CDR3 protein. Among some 130,000 distinct CDR3 sequences listed, about 95% were seen once. Sequences were obtained from CD4+ T cells from PBMCs. The receptors originated from a human donor in good health.

This clonotype was observed a few times. The rearrangement joins TRBV18 to TRBJ2-7; D possibly corresponds to TRBD1 (6 bases). Trimming took 4 bases from V and 6 from J, leaving 7 bases between them. In germline, CDR1 is KGHSH, CDR2 LQKENI. The CDR3 covers 11 residues. The DNA for the CDR3 is TGTGCCAGCTCACGAGGGGGCGAGCAGTACTTC. This encodes CASSRGGEQYF. Together with reference TRBV18 and TRBJ2-7, the CDR3 gives the full variable domain: NAGVMQNPRHLVRRRGQEARLRCSPMKGHSHVYWYRQLPEEGLKFMVYLQKENIIDESGMPKERFSAEFPKEGPSILRIQQVVRGDSAAYFCASSRGGEQYFGPGTRLTVT.

This sequence joins TRBV7-9 and TRBJ1-2; tentatively, D is TRBD1 (5 bases). Trimming shortened V by 5 bases and J by 4 bases, and 11 bases separated the two germline ends. Germline V CDR1 and CDR2: SEHNR, FQNEAQ (reference sequence). This CDR3 is 13 amino acids long. In DNA form, the CDR3 reads TGTGCCAGCAGCCCGCGACAGATCTATGGCTACACCTTC. It specifies CASSPRQIYGYTF.

J is TRBJ2-3 and V is TRBV4-1, with D perhaps given as TRBD1 or TRBD2 (6 bases each). The CDR3 totals 17 residues. The germline CDR1 and CDR2 sequences are MGHRA and YSYEKL. V shed 2 bases and J shed 4 bases, with 19 bases lying between them. Written as DNA, the CDR3 is TGCGCCAGCAGCCAATTACAGGGCCTAAGCGGGCCAGATACGCAGTATTTT. It codes for CASSQLQGLSGPDTQYF.

V usage is TRBV7-2 and J usage is TRBJ2-5; 10 nucleotides agree with TRBD2. With 1 base clipped from V and 0 bases from J, the junction kept 2 bases outside the gene matches. The germline CDR1 and CDR2 sequences are SGHTA and FQGNSA. CDR3 length equals 16 residues. CDR3 protein: CASSLVTSGYQETQYF. Here the CDR3 DNA reads TGTGCCAGCAGCTTAGTGACTAGCGGGTACCAAGAGACCCAGTACTTC.

The chain recombines TRBV9 with TRBJ2-5; perhaps TRBD2 as D (6 bases). This CDR3 spans 16 amino acids. The germline gives CDR1 SGDLS, CDR2 YYNGEE. V was clipped by 0 bases and J by 5 bases, with 17 bases between them. CDR3 nucleotide sequence: TGTGCCAGCAGCGTAGGCGGCGGGATTAAGGTTGAGACCCAGTACTTC. It specifies CASSVGGGIKVETQYF.